What follows are 8 T cell receptor beta chains derived from one specimen sequenced in a study of shared clonotypes between healthy human individuals. Using immunoSEQ multiplex PCR, the repertoire was profiled, and TCRdb retains in-frame clones only, with some absent. This sample has 2 million to 3 million clones, with 93% found just once. Sequenced: naive CD4+ T cells from PBMCs. As to subset: CD45RA+ positively selected. All receptors come from a man younger than 30 in good health. Some clones in this sample may be carry-over from other donors' samples.

V usage is TRBV28 and J usage is TRBJ1-5, with no clear D. CDR3 size: 13 residues. Trimming removed 3 bases from V and 10 bases from J, with 13 bases in between. The germline gives CDR1 MDHEN, CDR2 SYDVKM. The CDR3 sequence is CASSFQRASPQHF. The DNA of the CDR3 is TGTGCCAGCAGTTTTCAGCGCGCCAGCCCCCAGCATTTT.

In the case of this clone: Other nucleotide sequences in the sample specify the same CDR3. The rearrangement links TRBV11-2 to TRBJ2-7; 8 positions agree with TRBD2. Unmatched junction bases numbered 2, after V lost 1 base and J lost 3 bases. The germline V gene encodes CDR1 SGHAT and CDR2 FQNNGV. CDR3 size: 14 residues. CDR3 in amino acids: CASSLAGGLYEQYF. Here the CDR3 DNA reads TGTGCCAGCAGCTTAGCGGGGGGGCTCTACGAGCAGTACTTC.

The chain couples TRBV5-4 to TRBJ1-4, with D hard to call. Germline V lookup: CDR1 SGHNT, CDR2 YYREEE (reference sequence). CDR3 length: 16 residues. Trimming took 5 bases from V and 0 from J, leaving 14 bases between them. The CDR3 nucleotides are TGTGCCAGCAGTCATCAAACCGATGCAACTAATGAAAAACTGTTTTTT. Its translation is CASSHQTDATNEKLFF.

This chain uses TRBV12-1 with TRBJ2-1; TRBD1, as called in the table, went unchecked against the DNA. TRBV12-1 is an annotated pseudogene. The CDR3 loop spans 14 amino acids. CDR3 sequence: CASSGTGNYNEQFF. The CDR3 coding sequence is TGTGCCAGTTCCGGGACAGGGAACTACAATGAGCAGTTCTTC.

The chain recombines TRBV5-1 with TRBJ2-1; 8 nucleotides line up with TRBD2. CDR3 length equals 14 residues. Trimming cost V 0 bases and J 6 bases; bases outside gene matches: 2. CDR1 is SGHRS and CDR2 is YFSETQ in the germline V gene. For the CDR3, the DNA is TGCGCCAGCAGCTTGGAAGCGGGAGTCAATGAGCAGTTCTTC. Translated: CASSLEAGVNEQFF.

This chain connects TRBV19 to TRBJ2-5; D not certain. Germline loops: CDR1 LNHDA, CDR2 SQIVND (reference sequence). Trimming left V 5 bases short and J 5 bases short, with 6 bases between. The CDR3 runs 11 residues. CDR3 DNA sequence: TGTGCCAGTAGTGATCGGGAGACCCAGTACTTC. This translates into CASSDRETQYF.

This chain joins TRBV11-2 and TRBJ1-4; D is unresolved. Trimming shortened V by 6 bases and J by 5 bases, and 13 bases separated the two germline ends. This CDR3 region has 14 residues. Germline CDR1 reads SGHAT; CDR2 reads FQNNGV. As DNA, the CDR3 is TGTGCCAGCAGGCTCGGAGCCGGGAATGAAAAACTGTTTTTT. It translates to CASRLGAGNEKLFF.

The J gene is TRBJ1-5, the V gene TRBV7-8; no clear D gene. CDR1 is SGHVS, CDR2 FQNEAQ, per germline. Between the trimmed V and J ends, which lost 1 base and 6 bases, there was a span of 4 bases. The CDR3 covers 12 residues. CDR3 in DNA: TGTGCCAGCAGCTTAGTAAGTCAGCCCCAGCATTTT. Its protein is CASSLVSQPQHF.